This T cell receptor (beta chain) was sequenced in a study of lymphopenia after photon versus proton radiotherapy. Broader study findings: Photon-treated patients lost naive T cells and TCR diversity; proton-treated stayed stable. Survival link was tested only in deceased patients; proton benefit remains a possibility. Larger post-nadir TCR diversity loss correlated inversely with survival in deceased patients. Oligoclonal CD8+ Temra expansion after nadir drove photon patients' diversity drop.

Clones were sequenced by immunoSEQ multiplex PCR, and TCRdb holds only the in-frame ones, with some missing. The repertoire holds more than 20,000 clones, with around 83% as singletons. This clone was seen once. Its target is not known. The CDR3 runs to 13 residues. V was pared by 2 bases and J by 1 base, with 5 bases between. Germline values: CDR1 KGHSH, CDR2 LQKENI. The clonotype originates from a woman aged 50 to 60 with pancreatic cancer. The J gene is TRBJ1-1, the V gene TRBV18; perhaps TRBD1 as D (5 bases). The sequenced sample was peripheral blood, obtained from a patient treated with photon-based radiotherapy. CDR3 region: CASSPGQNTEAFF. The CDR3 nucleotides are TGTGCCAGCTCACCAGGACAGAACACTGAAGCTTTCTTT.